This T cell receptor beta chain was documented in a study of T cells in Graves' hyperthyroidism and ophthalmopathy. Notes on the study in general: Before onset, ophthalmopathy was predicted by the model a median roughly six months earlier.

Germline V lookup: CDR1 SGHTA, CDR2 FQGTGA. CDR3 length: 14 amino acids. V was pared by 6 bases and J by 4 bases, with 15 bases between. There are a few counts of this clonotype. Its antigen is unknown. Researchers took RNA transcripts and amplified the TCR beta CDR3 regions from them. Researchers ran a first-round RT-PCR on the TCR CDR3 using the HTBI primer set. TCRdb redid the calling of the multiplex PCR reads with MiXCR, one entry per CDR3 protein. Counted here are 75,000 to 100,000 distinct CDR3 sequences, about 37% occurring once; the ten biggest clones make up 10%. J is TRBJ2-5 and V is TRBV7-3, with a tentative D call TRBD1 (6 bases). Sequencing was carried out using peripheral blood or thyroid tissue (not recorded which). This sequence originates from a woman aged 25 to 39 with Graves' hyperthyroidism. The CDR3 sequence is CASSYQGWAETQYF. For the CDR3, the DNA is TGTGCCAGCAGTTATCAGGGGTGGGCAGAGACCCAGTACTTC.